Reported below is one T cell receptor (beta chain). The antigen remains undetermined. The V end was cut by 4 bases, the J end by 3 bases, with 4 bases between. The CDR3 has 11 amino acids. Germline values: CDR1 DFQATT, CDR2 SNEGSKA (reference sequence). The time point: newly diagnosed GD, antithyroid drugs for less than 3 months. Isolated PBMC RNA provided the starting material for the TCR library. These data belong to a study of regulatory T cells in long-lasting Graves disease. Overall study: Antithyroid drug use was under 3 months in newly diagnosed Graves' patients. Whole-study findings and limits: Persistent disease preferred TRBV28, TRBJ1-2 and TRBJ2-5; new disease, TRBV20-1 and TRBJ2-1.

CDR3-region Arm-PCR and iRepertoire HTBI primers produced the TCR beta libraries. Each CDR3 protein is one row after TCRdb ran MiXCR on the multiplex PCR reads. The top ten hold 22% of the sample, which has roughly 420,000 distinct CDR3 sequences, 15% seen once. Here the sequenced sample was peripheral blood mononuclear cells (PBMCs), taken at new diagnosis, from a patient treated with antithyroid drugs. J is TRBJ2-1 and V is TRBV20-1; no reliable D call. The sequence came from a female donor with Graves disease. CDR3 bases: TGCAGTGCTACGGTCTACAATGAGCAGTTCTTC. Amino acids: CSATVYNEQFF.